This T cell receptor beta chain was captured in a study of blood T cell repertoires in COVID-19. CDR1 is ENHRY and CDR2 is SYGVKD in the germline V gene. The CDR3 extends over 14 amino acids. J lost 5 bases, V lost 3 bases, and 5 bases had no gene match. Study processing details: Counts of nucleated cells, estimated from reference gene primer amplification, were obtained. Assay used: immunoSEQ multiplex PCR; TCRdb lists only in-frame clones, some missing. The V and J calls and clone size were taken over from that table, and D and trimming were inferred from the DNA. The table includes almost 250,000 clones, approximately 89% detected once.

This chain uses TRBV10-3 with TRBJ1-1; 8 bases fit TRBD1. What was sequenced was peripheral blood. This TCR derives from a woman aged 60-75 years who had recovered from COVID-19. The CDR3 nucleotides are TGTGCCATCAGTGAAAGACAGGGGAGGACTGAAGCTTTCTTT. Amino acids: CAISERQGRTEAFF.